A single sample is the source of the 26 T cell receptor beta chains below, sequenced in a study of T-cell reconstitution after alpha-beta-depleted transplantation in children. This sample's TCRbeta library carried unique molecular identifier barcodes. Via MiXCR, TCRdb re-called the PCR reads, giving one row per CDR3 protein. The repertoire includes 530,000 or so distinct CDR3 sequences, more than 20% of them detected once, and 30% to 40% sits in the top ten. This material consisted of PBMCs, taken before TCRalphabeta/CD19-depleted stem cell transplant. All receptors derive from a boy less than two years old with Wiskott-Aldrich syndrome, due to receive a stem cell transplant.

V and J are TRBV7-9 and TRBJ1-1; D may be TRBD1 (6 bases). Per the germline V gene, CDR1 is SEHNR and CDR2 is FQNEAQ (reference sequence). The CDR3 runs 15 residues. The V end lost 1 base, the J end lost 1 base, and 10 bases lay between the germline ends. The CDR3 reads CASSLVGHQNTEAFF. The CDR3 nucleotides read TGTGCCAGCAGCTTAGTGGGACACCAGAACACTGAAGCTTTCTTT.

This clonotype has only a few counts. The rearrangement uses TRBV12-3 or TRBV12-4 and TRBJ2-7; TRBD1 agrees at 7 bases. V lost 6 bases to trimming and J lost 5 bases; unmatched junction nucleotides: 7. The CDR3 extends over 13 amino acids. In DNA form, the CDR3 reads TGTGCCAGCAGGGTGACAGGGCGCCACGAGCAGTACTTC. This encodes CASRVTGRHEQYF.

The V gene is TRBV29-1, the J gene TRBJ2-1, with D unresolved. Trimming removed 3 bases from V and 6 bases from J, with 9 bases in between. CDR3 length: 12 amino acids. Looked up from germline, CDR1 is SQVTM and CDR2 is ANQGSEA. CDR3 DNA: TGCAGCGTTGACTCGGGTTTCAATGAGCAGTTCTTC. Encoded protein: CSVDSGFNEQFF.

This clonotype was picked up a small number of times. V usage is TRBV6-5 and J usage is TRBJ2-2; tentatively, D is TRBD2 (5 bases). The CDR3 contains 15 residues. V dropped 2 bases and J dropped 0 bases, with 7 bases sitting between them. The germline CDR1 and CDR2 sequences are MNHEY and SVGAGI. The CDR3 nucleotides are TGTGCCAGCAGTTACCGGGGTCCGAACACCGGGGAGCTGTTTTTT. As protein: CASSYRGPNTGELFF.

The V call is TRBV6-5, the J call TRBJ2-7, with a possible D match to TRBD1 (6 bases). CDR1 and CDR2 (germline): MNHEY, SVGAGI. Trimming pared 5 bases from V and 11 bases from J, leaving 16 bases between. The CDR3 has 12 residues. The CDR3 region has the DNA TGTGCCAGCAGTCACAACAGGGTTGAGAAGTACTTC. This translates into CASSHNRVEKYF.

The CDR3 spells CSVELSGQYEQYF. Written as DNA, the CDR3 is TGCAGCGTTGAATTAAGCGGCCAGTACGAGCAGTACTTC. The chain recombines TRBV29-1 with TRBJ2-7; possibly TRBD2 for D (5 bases). The CDR3 extends over 13 amino acids. V lost 2 bases and J lost 4, with 12 bases in between. The germline V gene has CDR1 SQVTM and CDR2 ANQGSEA.

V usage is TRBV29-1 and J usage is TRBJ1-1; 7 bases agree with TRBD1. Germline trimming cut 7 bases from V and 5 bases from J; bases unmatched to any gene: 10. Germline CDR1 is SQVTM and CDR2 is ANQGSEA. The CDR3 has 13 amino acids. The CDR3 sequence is CSAGGAVRTEAFF. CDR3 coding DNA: TGCAGCGCAGGGGGGGCGGTGAGGACTGAAGCTTTCTTT.

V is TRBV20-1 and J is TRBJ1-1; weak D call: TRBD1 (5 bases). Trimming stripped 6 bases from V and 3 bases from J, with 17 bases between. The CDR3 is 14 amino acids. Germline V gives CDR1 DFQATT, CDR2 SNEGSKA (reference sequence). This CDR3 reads CSAAGAGRYTEAFF. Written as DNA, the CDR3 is TGCAGTGCCGCTGGGGCAGGGCGATACACTGAAGCTTTCTTT.

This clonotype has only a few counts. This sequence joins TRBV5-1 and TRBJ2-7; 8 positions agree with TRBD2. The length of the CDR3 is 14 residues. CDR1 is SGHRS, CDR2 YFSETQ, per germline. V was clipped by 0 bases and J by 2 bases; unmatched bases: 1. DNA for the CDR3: TGCGCCAGCAGCTTGGGAGCGGGAGCCTACGAGCAGTACTTC. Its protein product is CASSLGAGAYEQYF. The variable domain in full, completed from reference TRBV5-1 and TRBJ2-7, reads KAGVTQTPRYLIKTRGQQVTLSCSPISGHRSVSWYQQTPGQGLQFLFEYFSETQRNKGNFPGRFSGRQFSNSRSEMNVSTLELGDSALYLCASSLGAGAYEQYFGPGTRLTVT.

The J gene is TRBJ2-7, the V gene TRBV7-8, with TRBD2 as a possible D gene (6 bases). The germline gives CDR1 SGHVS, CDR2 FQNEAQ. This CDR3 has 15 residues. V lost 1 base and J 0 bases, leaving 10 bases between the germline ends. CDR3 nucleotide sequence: TGTGCCAGCAGCTTAGTGATCGGGAGCTCCTACGAGCAGTACTTC. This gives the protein CASSLVIGSSYEQYF.

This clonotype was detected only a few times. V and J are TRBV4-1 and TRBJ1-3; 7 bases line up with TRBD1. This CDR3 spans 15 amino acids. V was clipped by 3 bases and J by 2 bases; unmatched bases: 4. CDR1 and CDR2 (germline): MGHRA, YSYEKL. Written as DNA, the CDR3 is TGCGCCAGCAGCCAGTCCGACAGGGCTGGAAACACCATATATTTT. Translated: CASSQSDRAGNTIYF.

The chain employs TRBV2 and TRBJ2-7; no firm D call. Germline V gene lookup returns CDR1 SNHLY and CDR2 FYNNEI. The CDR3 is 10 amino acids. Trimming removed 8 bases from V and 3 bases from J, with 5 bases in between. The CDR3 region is CASADYEQYF. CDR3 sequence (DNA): TGTGCCAGCGCCGACTACGAGCAGTACTTC. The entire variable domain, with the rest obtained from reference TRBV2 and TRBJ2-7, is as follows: EPEVTQTPSHQVTQMGQEVILRCVPISNHLYFYWYRQILGQKVEFLVSFYNNEISEKSEIFDDQFSVERPDGSNFTLKIRSTKLEDSAMYFCASADYEQYFGPGTRLTVT.

CDR3 loop: CAICDKSMSGGGNNEQFF. In DNA, the CDR3 is TGTGCCATCTGCGACAAAAGCATGAGCGGAGGGGGTAACAATGAGCAGTTCTTC. The chain carries TRBV12-3 or TRBV12-4 and TRBJ2-1; the D gene could be TRBD1 or TRBD2 (6 bases each). V dropped 10 bases and J dropped 5 bases, with 30 bases sitting between them. This CDR3 region has 18 residues.

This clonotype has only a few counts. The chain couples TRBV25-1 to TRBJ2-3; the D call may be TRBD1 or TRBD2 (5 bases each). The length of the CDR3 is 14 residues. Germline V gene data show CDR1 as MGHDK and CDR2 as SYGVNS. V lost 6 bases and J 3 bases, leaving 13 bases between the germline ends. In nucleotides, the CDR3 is TGTGCCAGCAGGGGACCGATAAAGACAGATACGCAGTATTTT. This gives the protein CASRGPIKTDTQYF.

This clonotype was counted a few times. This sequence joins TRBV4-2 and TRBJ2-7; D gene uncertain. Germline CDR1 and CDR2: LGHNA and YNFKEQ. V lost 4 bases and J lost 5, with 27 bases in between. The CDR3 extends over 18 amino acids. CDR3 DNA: TGTGCCAGCAGCCGGTTAGGGCGCACTATGGGGATAGTTGACGAGCAGTACTTC. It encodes CASSRLGRTMGIVDEQYF.

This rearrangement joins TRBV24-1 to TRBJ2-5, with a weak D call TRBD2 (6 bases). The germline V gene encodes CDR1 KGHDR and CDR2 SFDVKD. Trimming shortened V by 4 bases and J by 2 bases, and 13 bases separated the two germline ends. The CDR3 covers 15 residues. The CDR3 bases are TGTGCCACCAGTGAGGAAGGGAGCGGGCAAGAGACCCAGTACTTC. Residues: CATSEEGSGQETQYF.

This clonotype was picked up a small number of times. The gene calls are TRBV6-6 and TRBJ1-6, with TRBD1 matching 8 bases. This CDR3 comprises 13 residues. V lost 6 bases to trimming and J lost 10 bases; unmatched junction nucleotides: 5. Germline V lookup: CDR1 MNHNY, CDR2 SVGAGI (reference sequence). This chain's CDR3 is CASSFRQGSPLHF. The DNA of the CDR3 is TGTGCCAGCAGCTTCCGACAGGGGTCACCCCTCCACTTT.

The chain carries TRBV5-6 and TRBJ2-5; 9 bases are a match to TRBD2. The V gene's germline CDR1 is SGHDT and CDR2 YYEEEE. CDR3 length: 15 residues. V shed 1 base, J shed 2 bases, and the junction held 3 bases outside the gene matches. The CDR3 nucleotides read TGTGCCAGCAGCTTGAGTAGCGGGAGACAAGAGACCCAGTACTTC. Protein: CASSLSSGRQETQYF.

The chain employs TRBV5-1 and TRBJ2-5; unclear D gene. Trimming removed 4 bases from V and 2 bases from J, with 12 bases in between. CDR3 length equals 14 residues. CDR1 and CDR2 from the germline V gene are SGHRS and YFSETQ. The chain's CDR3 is CASSMRTRQETQYF. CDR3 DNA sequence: TGCGCCAGCAGCATGAGGACGAGACAAGAGACCCAGTACTTC.

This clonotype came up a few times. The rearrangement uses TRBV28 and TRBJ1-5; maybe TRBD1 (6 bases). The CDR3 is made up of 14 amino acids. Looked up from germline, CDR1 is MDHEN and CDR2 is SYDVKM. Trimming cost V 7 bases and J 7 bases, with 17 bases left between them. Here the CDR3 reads CASIPHRVVQPQHF. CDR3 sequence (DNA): TGTGCCAGCATTCCTCACAGGGTAGTCCAGCCCCAGCATTTT.

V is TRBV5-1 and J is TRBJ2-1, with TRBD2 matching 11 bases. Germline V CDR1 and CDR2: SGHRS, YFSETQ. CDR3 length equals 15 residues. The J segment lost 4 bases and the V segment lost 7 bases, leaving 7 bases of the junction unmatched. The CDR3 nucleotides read TGCGCCAGCGAATCCGGGACTAGCGGTTACAATGAGCAGTTCTTC. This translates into CASESGTSGYNEQFF. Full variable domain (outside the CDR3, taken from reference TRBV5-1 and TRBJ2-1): KAGVTQTPRYLIKTRGQQVTLSCSPISGHRSVSWYQQTPGQGLQFLFEYFSETQRNKGNFPGRFSGRQFSNSRSEMNVSTLELGDSALYLCASESGTSGYNEQFFGPGTRLTVL.

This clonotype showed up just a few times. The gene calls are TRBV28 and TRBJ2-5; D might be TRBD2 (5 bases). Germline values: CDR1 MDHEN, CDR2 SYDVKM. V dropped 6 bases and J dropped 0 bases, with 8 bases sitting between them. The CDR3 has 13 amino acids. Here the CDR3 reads CASSAGDQETQYF. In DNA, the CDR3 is TGTGCCAGCAGCGCCGGGGACCAAGAGACCCAGTACTTC. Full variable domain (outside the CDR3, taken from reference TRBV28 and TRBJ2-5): DVKVTQSSRYLVKRTGEKVFLECVQDMDHENMFWYRQDPGLGLRLIYFSYDVKMKEKGDIPEGYSVSREKKERFSLILESASTNQTSMYLCASSAGDQETQYFGPGTRLLVL.

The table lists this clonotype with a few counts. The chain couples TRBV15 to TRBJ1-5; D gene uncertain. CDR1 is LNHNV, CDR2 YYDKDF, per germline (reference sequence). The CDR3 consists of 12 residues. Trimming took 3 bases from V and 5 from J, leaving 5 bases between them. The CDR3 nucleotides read TGTGCCACCAGCAGGGACTATCAGCCCCAGCATTTT. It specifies CATSRDYQPQHF.

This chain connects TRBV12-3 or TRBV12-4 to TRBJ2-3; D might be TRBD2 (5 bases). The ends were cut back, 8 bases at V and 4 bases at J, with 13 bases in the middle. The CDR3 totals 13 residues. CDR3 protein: CASGREWADTQYF. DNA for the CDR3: TGTGCCAGCGGGAGAGAGTGGGCAGATACGCAGTATTTT.

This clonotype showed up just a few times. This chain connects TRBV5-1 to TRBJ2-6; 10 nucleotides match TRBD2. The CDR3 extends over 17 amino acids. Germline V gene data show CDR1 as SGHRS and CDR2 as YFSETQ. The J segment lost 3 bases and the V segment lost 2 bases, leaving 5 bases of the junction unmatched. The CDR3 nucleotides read TGCGCCAGCAGCTTACCGGGACTAGCGAGTGGGGCCAACGTCCTGACTTTC. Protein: CASSLPGLASGANVLTF.

DNA for the CDR3: TGCGCCAGCAGTGAAGGACTTCTAGCAGAGACCCAGTACTTC. Protein: CASSEGLLAETQYF. The rearrangement joins TRBV10-1 to TRBJ2-5; D is possibly TRBD2 (5 bases). From germline, CDR1 is WNHNN and CDR2 SYGVQD (reference sequence). CDR3 length: 14 amino acids. V lost 3 bases and J lost 4, with 12 bases in between.